Listed below are T cell receptor beta chains from one sample, sequenced in a study of CD8+ T cells in alopecia areata. The table came from immunoSEQ multiplex PCR; TCRdb's copy has only in-frame clones and leaves some out. The sample lists about 110,000 clones, over 55% occurring once. The sequenced sample was NKG2D-low CD8+ T cells sorted from blood. The source of these receptors is a human donor with alopecia areata. Both conserved end residues are part of each CDR3. Each record gives: J gene, V gene, clone size, D gene, CDR3 DNA, CDR3 protein. D genes are given only for firm matches. Not all rows give a size; the values are once, few, many and, for expanded clones, a class.

J gene: TRBJ2-7
V gene: TRBV7-2
clone size: few
D gene: -
CDR3 DNA: TGTGCCAGCAGCTCAACCGAATATTCCTACGAGCAGTACTTC
CDR3 protein: CASSSTEYSYEQYF

J gene: TRBJ1-2
V gene: TRBV13
clone size: -
D gene: TRBD1
CDR3 DNA: TGTGCCAGCAGCGCAGGGGGACAGGGGGTCGGTGGCTACACCTTC
CDR3 protein: CASSAGGQGVGGYTF

J gene: TRBJ2-2
V gene: TRBV7-3
clone size: -
D gene: -
CDR3 DNA: TGTGCCAGCAGCTTAAGTTCCGTGGCAGCTGCCGGGGAGCTGTTTTTT
CDR3 protein: CASSLSSVAAAGELFF

J gene: TRBJ1-4
V gene: TRBV7-9
clone size: -
D gene: -
CDR3 DNA: TGTGCCAGCAGCTCGACCAGGGGAAACCAATCCCTTTCCTTTTTT
CDR3 protein: CASSSTRGNQSLSFF

J gene: TRBJ2-7
V gene: TRBV6-5
clone size: few
D gene: -
CDR3 DNA: TGTGCCAGCAGTTACGGGACTTTCTCCTACGAGCAGTACTTC
CDR3 protein: CASSYGTFSYEQYF

J gene: TRBJ2-1
V gene: TRBV5-1
clone size: few
D gene: -
CDR3 DNA: TGCGCCAGCAGCTCGGAGGGACAATTGTTCTTC
CDR3 protein: CASSSEGQLFF

J gene: TRBJ2-2
V gene: TRBV29-1
clone size: few
D gene: -
CDR3 DNA: TGCAGCGTTGGGAAGGACACCGGGGAGCTGTTTTTT
CDR3 protein: CSVGKDTGELFF

J gene: TRBJ2-7
V gene: TRBV29-1
clone size: -
D gene: -
CDR3 DNA: TGCAGCGTGGCAATACCGGGACTTCCCTACGAGCAGTACTTC
CDR3 protein: CSVAIPGLPYEQYF

J gene: TRBJ2-3
V gene: TRBV5-1
clone size: -
D gene: -
CDR3 DNA: TGCGCCAGCAGCTTACGGGGGAAAAGCACAGATACGCAGTATTTT
CDR3 protein: CASSLRGKSTDTQYF

J gene: TRBJ1-2
V gene: TRBV9
clone size: -
D gene: TRBD1
CDR3 DNA: TGTGCCAGCAGCGATCGACAGGGAATATACGGCTACACCTTC
CDR3 protein: CASSDRQGIYGYTF

J gene: TRBJ2-7
V gene: TRBV19
clone size: -
D gene: TRBD2
CDR3 DNA: TGTGCCAGTAGTATGACGGGAGGGGCCTACGAGCAGTACTTC
CDR3 protein: CASSMTGGAYEQYF

J gene: TRBJ2-6
V gene: TRBV29-1
clone size: -
D gene: -
CDR3 DNA: TGCAGCGTTATAGTTCCACATGGGACACGGGGAGGGTCCAACGTCCTGACTTTC
CDR3 protein: CSVIVPHGTRGGSNVLTF

J gene: TRBJ2-3
V gene: TRBV27
clone size: -
D gene: -
CDR3 DNA: TGTGCCAGCAGTTCCCCGGCCACAGATACGCAGTATTTT
CDR3 protein: CASSSPATDTQYF

J gene: TRBJ2-1
V gene: TRBV27
clone size: -
D gene: -
CDR3 DNA: TGTGCCAGCAGACTAGGGATGGAGGTAATCAATGAGCAGTTCTTC
CDR3 protein: CASRLGMEVINEQFF

J gene: TRBJ2-7
V gene: TRBV29-1
clone size: few
D gene: -
CDR3 DNA: TGCAGCGTTGGCGGTGGAGGGTACGAGCAGTACTTC
CDR3 protein: CSVGGGGYEQYF

J gene: TRBJ2-1
V gene: TRBV28
clone size: once
D gene: TRBD2
CDR3 DNA: TGTGCCAGCAGATGGACTAGCGGGACCTTCAATGAGCAGTTCTTC
CDR3 protein: CASRWTSGTFNEQFF

J gene: TRBJ2-1
V gene: TRBV13
clone size: -
D gene: -
CDR3 DNA: TGTGCCAGCAGCTTAGGCCCTACCCCCTCCTACAATGAGCAGTTCTTC
CDR3 protein: CASSLGPTPSYNEQFF

J gene: TRBJ2-7
V gene: TRBV5-6
clone size: few
D gene: -
CDR3 DNA: TGTGCCAGCAGCTTGGGCAGGGCCTACGAGCAGTACTTC
CDR3 protein: CASSLGRAYEQYF

J gene: TRBJ1-5
V gene: TRBV27
clone size: few
D gene: -
CDR3 DNA: TGTGCCAGCAGTTCCAGGAGAAGCAATCAGCCCCAGCATTTT
CDR3 protein: CASSSRRSNQPQHF

J gene: TRBJ2-1
V gene: TRBV15
clone size: -
D gene: TRBD1
CDR3 DNA: TGTGCCACCAGCAGAGAGGAGGGGACAGGCAATACTGAGCAGTTCTTC
CDR3 protein: CATSREEGTGNTEQFF

J gene: TRBJ1-1
V gene: TRBV6-1
clone size: -
D gene: -
CDR3 DNA: TGTGCCAGCAGAGTAGGGGGGAACACTGAAGCTTTCTTT
CDR3 protein: CASRVGGNTEAFF

J gene: TRBJ2-7
V gene: TRBV4-1
clone size: -
D gene: -
CDR3 DNA: TGCGCCAGCAGCCAAGATCAGACTACCCCCTACGAGCAGTACTTC
CDR3 protein: CASSQDQTTPYEQYF

J gene: TRBJ2-7
V gene: TRBV19
clone size: few
D gene: -
CDR3 DNA: TGTGCCAGTAGTATTACCGACGGGTCCTACGAGCAGTACTTC
CDR3 protein: CASSITDGSYEQYF

J gene: TRBJ2-1
V gene: TRBV7-9
clone size: -
D gene: TRBD2
CDR3 DNA: TGTGCCAGCAGCTTAGCTTTGCGGGAGGGCGGCAATGAGCAGTTCTTC
CDR3 protein: CASSLALREGGNEQFF

J gene: TRBJ1-1
V gene: TRBV27
clone size: -
D gene: -
CDR3 DNA: TGTGCCAGCAGTTTGGGAGCGAACACTGAAGCTTTCTTT
CDR3 protein: CASSLGANTEAFF

J gene: TRBJ2-5
V gene: TRBV19
clone size: -
D gene: -
CDR3 DNA: TGTGCCAGTAGTATTTTTGCCACGGAACAAGAGACCCAGTACTTC
CDR3 protein: CASSIFATEQETQYF

J gene: TRBJ1-1
V gene: TRBV14
clone size: -
D gene: TRBD1
CDR3 DNA: TGTGCCAGCAGCCAAGAGCTGGACAGGGAAGCTTTCTTT
CDR3 protein: CASSQELDREAFF

J gene: TRBJ2-1
V gene: TRBV27
clone size: -
D gene: -
CDR3 DNA: TGTGCCAGCAGTTTGTCTAGAGACAATGAGCAGTTCTTC
CDR3 protein: CASSLSRDNEQFF

J gene: TRBJ2-7
V gene: TRBV9
clone size: -
D gene: -
CDR3 DNA: TGTGCCAGCAGCGTAGAAGCCTGGAACGAGCAGTACTTC
CDR3 protein: CASSVEAWNEQYF

J gene: TRBJ2-7
V gene: TRBV29-1
clone size: -
D gene: TRBD1
CDR3 DNA: TGCAGCGTTGAAGGAACCGGGACAGGAGACGAGCAGTACTTC
CDR3 protein: CSVEGTGTGDEQYF

J gene: TRBJ1-2
V gene: TRBV4-1
clone size: -
D gene: TRBD1
CDR3 DNA: TGCGCCAGCAGCCCCTCAGGGGGCGCTTCTGGCTACACCTTC
CDR3 protein: CASSPSGGASGYTF

J gene: TRBJ2-7
V gene: TRBV11-2
clone size: -
D gene: -
CDR3 DNA: TGTGCCAGCAGCCACACCACCTACGAGCAGTACTTC
CDR3 protein: CASSHTTYEQYF

J gene: TRBJ2-2
V gene: TRBV27
clone size: -
D gene: TRBD1
CDR3 DNA: TGTGCCAGCAGTTGGACAGGGGCGGGCACCGGGGAGCTGTTTTTT
CDR3 protein: CASSWTGAGTGELFF

J gene: TRBJ1-2
V gene: TRBV7-2
clone size: -
D gene: TRBD1
CDR3 DNA: TGTGCCAGCAGCTTAGACGACAGGGCGATTGCTAACTATGGCTACACCTTC
CDR3 protein: CASSLDDRAIANYGYTF

J gene: TRBJ2-7
V gene: TRBV9
clone size: -
D gene: -
CDR3 DNA: TGTGCCAGCAGCCTTAGTAGCGGCTACGAGCAGTACTTC
CDR3 protein: CASSLSSGYEQYF

J gene: TRBJ2-7
V gene: TRBV7-9
clone size: -
D gene: -
CDR3 DNA: TGTGCCAGCAGCTTAGGGTCCTACGAGCAGTACTTC
CDR3 protein: CASSLGSYEQYF

J gene: TRBJ2-1
V gene: TRBV11-2
clone size: few
D gene: -
CDR3 DNA: TGTGCCAGCAGTTATACGGGTGAGCAGTTCTTC
CDR3 protein: CASSYTGEQFF

J gene: TRBJ1-2
V gene: TRBV6-5
clone size: -
D gene: TRBD1
CDR3 DNA: TGTGCCAGCAGGTCTCGGGACAGGGCATTCCATGGCTACACCTTC
CDR3 protein: CASRSRDRAFHGYTF

J gene: TRBJ2-7
V gene: TRBV7-9
clone size: few
D gene: -
CDR3 DNA: TGTGCCAGCAGCTTAGTTGGTAGCGGCTCGCACGAGCAGTACTTC
CDR3 protein: CASSLVGSGSHEQYF

J gene: TRBJ2-3
V gene: TRBV10-3
clone size: -
D gene: TRBD2
CDR3 DNA: TGTGCCATAGCAGCGGGGGGCACAGATACGCAGTATTTT
CDR3 protein: CAIAAGGTDTQYF

J gene: TRBJ2-5
V gene: TRBV12-5
clone size: -
D gene: TRBD2
CDR3 DNA: TGTGCTAGTGGTTTGACTAGCGGGAGGTTTAATGAGGAGACCCAGTACTTC
CDR3 protein: CASGLTSGRFNEETQYF

J gene: TRBJ1-1
V gene: TRBV19
clone size: -
D gene: -
CDR3 DNA: TGTGCCAGTAGTATGACGCAGAACACTGAAGCTTTCTTT
CDR3 protein: CASSMTQNTEAFF

J gene: TRBJ2-7
V gene: TRBV27
clone size: -
D gene: TRBD2
CDR3 DNA: TGTGCCAGCAGTCCGGGGGGACTAGCGGGAGGTCACGAGCAGTACTTC
CDR3 protein: CASSPGGLAGGHEQYF

J gene: TRBJ2-7
V gene: TRBV28
clone size: -
D gene: TRBD1
CDR3 DNA: TGTGCCAGCAGTTTATGGGACAGGGCATTTGGGGAGCAGTACTTC
CDR3 protein: CASSLWDRAFGEQYF

J gene: TRBJ2-3
V gene: TRBV2
clone size: few
D gene: -
CDR3 DNA: TGTGCCAGCAAACCGGGAGTAACAGATACGCAGTATTTT
CDR3 protein: CASKPGVTDTQYF

J gene: TRBJ2-7
V gene: TRBV15
clone size: -
D gene: -
CDR3 DNA: TGTGCCACCAGTCAGGGACGGGGAACCTACGAGCAGTACTTC
CDR3 protein: CATSQGRGTYEQYF

J gene: TRBJ2-7
V gene: TRBV7-2
clone size: -
D gene: TRBD1
CDR3 DNA: TGTGCCAGCAGCCCCGGACAGGGGGCGTACGAGCAGTACTTC
CDR3 protein: CASSPGQGAYEQYF

J gene: TRBJ2-7
V gene: TRBV2
clone size: -
D gene: -
CDR3 DNA: TGTGCCAGCAGTTCATACGAGCAGTACTTC
CDR3 protein: CASSSYEQYF

J gene: TRBJ2-1
V gene: TRBV7-9
clone size: -
D gene: TRBD2
CDR3 DNA: TGTGCCAGCTTACAAGTTGGTAGCGGGCATCGGAGACAGAATGAGCAGTTCTTC
CDR3 protein: CASLQVGSGHRRQNEQFF

J gene: TRBJ2-5
V gene: TRBV9
clone size: -
D gene: TRBD2
CDR3 DNA: TGTGCCAGCAGCGGGTTAGCGGGAGAGTCGCGAGAGACCCAGTACTTC
CDR3 protein: CASSGLAGESRETQYF

J gene: TRBJ2-3
V gene: TRBV2
clone size: once
D gene: -
CDR3 DNA: TGTGCCAGCCTCCCTATTACAGGGACAGATACGCAGTATTTT
CDR3 protein: CASLPITGTDTQYF

J gene: TRBJ1-1
V gene: TRBV5-1
clone size: once
D gene: -
CDR3 DNA: TGCGCCAGCAGACCCCTAGAGAACACTGAAGCTTTCTTT
CDR3 protein: CASRPLENTEAFF

J gene: TRBJ2-1
V gene: TRBV6-1
clone size: -
D gene: TRBD2
CDR3 DNA: TGTGCCAGCAGTGAACTAGCGGGGGTCTACAATGAGCAGTTCTTC
CDR3 protein: CASSELAGVYNEQFF